Following are 27 T cell receptor beta chains from one sample sequenced in a study of blood T cell repertoires in COVID-19 (dated by TCRdb to 2020 to 2022). Library construction relied on the immunoSEQ multiplex PCR assay. The clones in this table, taken by TCRdb from immuneACCESS, are in-frame only. Not every clone is retained; where verified, under half of the shortfall comes from an unresolved V gene, and the cause of the rest is unknown. This sample gives roughly 180,000 clones in total; nearly 80% of them show up just once. The leading ten clones occupy around 15% of the sample. Sequenced sample: PBMCs or T cells enriched from blood (not recorded which). The receptors derive from a man aged 60 to 75 who had been exposed to COVID-19.

V and J are TRBV11-3 and TRBJ2-7, with a possible D match to TRBD2 (6 bases). Trimming shortened V by 1 base and J by 0 bases, and 10 bases separated the two germline ends. The CDR3 spans 15 residues. Germline CDR1 SGHNT, CDR2 YENEEA. CDR3 loop: CASSLASASSYEQYF. CDR3 nucleotides: TGTGCCAGCAGCTTAGCTAGCGCGAGCTCCTACGAGCAGTACTTC.

The CDR3: CASNSPGLAGAFSYNEQFF. Written as DNA, the CDR3 is TGTGCCAGCAACTCGCCGGGACTAGCGGGAGCCTTCTCCTACAATGAGCAGTTCTTC. The gene calls are TRBV19 and TRBJ2-1; 14 nucleotides align to TRBD2. The CDR3 sequence is 19 residues long. Germline V gene sequence: CDR1 LNHDA, CDR2 SQIVND (reference sequence). The ends lost 9 bases at V and 0 bases at J; junction bases unmatched: 13.

A few counts support this clone. This chain connects TRBV3-1 (or the pseudogene TRBV3-2) to TRBJ1-4; 8 bases match TRBD1. CDR1 LGHDT and CDR2 YNNKEL come from the germline V gene (reference sequence). The junction had 8 bases not matched to a gene; V was cut back by 4 bases and J by 7 bases. The CDR3 loop spans 15 amino acids. This CDR3 is CASSPGRQGSEKLFF. The CDR3 nucleotides read TGTGCCAGCAGCCCGGGGCGACAGGGGAGTGAAAAACTGTTTTTT.

V usage is TRBV3-1 (or the pseudogene TRBV3-2) and J usage is TRBJ2-1; maybe TRBD1 (8 bases). Trimming took off 6 bases at V and 0 bases at J, with 18 bases between the two ends. Germline CDR1 reads LGHDT; CDR2 reads YNNKEL (reference sequence). The CDR3 length is 17 residues. The DNA for the CDR3 is TGTGCCAGCAGTCCTGACAGGGGCGGGAGCTCCTACAATGAGCAGTTCTTC. Translated: CASSPDRGGSSYNEQFF.

The chain employs TRBV7-2 and TRBJ2-3, with TRBD2 as a possible D gene (6 bases). Trimming removed 4 bases from V and 2 bases from J, with 13 bases in between. Germline CDR1 is SGHTA and CDR2 is FQGNSA. The CDR3 is 15 residues long. The CDR3 loop is CASSSDGTYTDTQYF. In DNA, the CDR3 is TGTGCCAGCAGCTCCGACGGGACTTACACAGATACGCAGTATTTT.

The chain is built from TRBV10-3 and TRBJ2-1; tentative D call: TRBD1 (5 bases). Germline V gene lookup returns CDR1 ENHRY and CDR2 SYGVKD. The CDR3 runs 15 residues. The V end was cut by 3 bases, the J end by 3 bases, with 12 bases between. This CDR3 reads CAISDNRIFYNEQFF. DNA of the CDR3: TGTGCCATCAGTGACAACAGGATTTTCTACAATGAGCAGTTCTTC.

The V call is TRBV27, the J call TRBJ1-5, with D unclear. Germline V gives CDR1 MNHEY, CDR2 SMNVEV (reference sequence). The CDR3 contains 14 residues. V lost 1 base, J lost 1 base, and 5 bases lay in between. CDR3 in DNA: TGTGCCAGCAGTTTATTAGCGAGCAATCAGCCCCAGCATTTT. It codes for CASSLLASNQPQHF.

There are many counts of this clone. This rearrangement joins TRBV4-1 to TRBJ1-1; the D is unclear. The CDR3 is 13 amino acids. Per germline, CDR1 MGHRA and CDR2 YSYEKL. Trimming stripped 0 bases from V and 7 bases from J, with 9 bases between. The CDR3 nucleotides are TGCGCCAGCAGCCAAGATAGTTTTCGTGAAGCTTTCTTT. This gives the protein CASSQDSFREAFF.

V gene TRBV7-9 combines with J gene TRBJ2-7; D might be TRBD1 (7 bases). The V gene lost 5 bases and the J gene lost 3 bases, with 17 bases spanning the gap. The germline gives CDR1 SEHNR, CDR2 FQNEAQ (reference sequence). The CDR3 is 15 amino acids. The DNA for the CDR3 is TGTGCCAGCAGCCCATCCAACAGGGGAGGCTACGAGCAGTACTTC. It encodes CASSPSNRGGYEQYF.

The chain is built from TRBV9 and TRBJ1-5; D gene unclear. The germline gives CDR1 SGDLS, CDR2 YYNGEE. The V and J ends lost 0 bases and 4 bases respectively, with 17 bases between them. The CDR3 has 17 residues. The CDR3 loop reads CASSVGPEPGSNQPQHF. The CDR3 DNA is TGTGCCAGCAGCGTAGGACCCGAACCGGGAAGTAATCAGCCCCAGCATTTT.

Turning to this clone: No conserved phenylalanine or tryptophan is present at the end of the CDR3, so a read error is the likely explanation. The J gene is TRBJ1-2, the V gene TRBV10-2; a possible D gene is TRBD1 (6 bases). Germline CDR1 and CDR2: WSHSY and SAAADI. V shed 2 bases and J shed 8 bases, with 15 bases lying between them. This CDR3 is built from 14 residues. CDR3 nucleotide sequence: TGCGCCAGCAGTGAGGGGATCGAAGGGACAGGCTACACCCTC. Translated, it gives CASSEGIEGTGYTL.

The chain couples TRBV19 to TRBJ1-1, with a weak D call TRBD1 (5 bases). Trimming stripped 0 bases from V and 4 bases from J, with 12 bases between. The CDR3 contains 15 residues. Germline V lookup: CDR1 LNHDA, CDR2 SQIVND (reference sequence). The CDR3 reads CASSIESTGFTEAFF. In DNA form, the CDR3 reads TGTGCCAGTAGTATAGAATCAACAGGTTTCACTGAAGCTTTCTTT.

The rearrangement links TRBV11-2 to TRBJ2-1, with 9 nucleotides matching TRBD1. CDR1 and CDR2 (germline): SGHAT, FQNNGV. The CDR3 contains 16 residues. Trimming cost V 2 bases and J 6 bases; bases outside gene matches: 8. The CDR3 region has the DNA TGTGCCAGCAGCTTACTTAGGACAGGGGCCGTCAATGAGCAGTTCTTC. It encodes CASSLLRTGAVNEQFF.

The rearrangement joins TRBV27 to TRBJ2-7, with D perhaps matching TRBD1 (6 bases). CDR1 and CDR2 from the germline V gene are MNHEY and SMNVEV (reference sequence). CDR3 size: 15 residues. The germline V and J ends were trimmed by 5 bases and 3 bases, with 17 bases remaining between them. The CDR3 bases are TGTGCCAGCAGTCCCGCGCGGACAGAACTCTACGAGCAGTACTTC. Residues: CASSPARTELYEQYF.

V gene TRBV4-3 combines with J gene TRBJ2-3, with 11 bases aligning to TRBD2. Germline-derived CDR1 and CDR2 are LGHNA and YSLEER. The CDR3 is 15 residues long. Unmatched junction bases numbered 5, after V lost 5 bases and J lost 4 bases. CDR3 DNA: TGCGCCAGCAGCACCACTAGCGGGAGCGCAGATACGCAGTATTTT. It specifies CASSTTSGSADTQYF.

This chain links TRBV7-6 with TRBJ1-3, with D possibly being TRBD1 (5 bases). This CDR3 has 15 amino acids. Trimming took off 5 bases at V and 2 bases at J, with 13 bases between the two ends. Germline CDR1 reads SGHVS; CDR2 reads FNYEAQ. The CDR3: CASSPRGGTGNTIYF. The CDR3 coding sequence is TGTGCCAGCAGCCCCCGTGGGGGGACTGGAAACACCATATATTTT.

The rearrangement links TRBV19 to TRBJ2-5; the D gene is possibly TRBD2 (5 bases). Per germline, CDR1 LNHDA and CDR2 SQIVND (reference sequence). CDR3 size: 13 residues. Trimming took 6 bases from V and 4 from J, leaving 12 bases between them. The CDR3, as DNA: TGTGCCAGTAGAGAGGGAGCAAGAGAGACCCAGTACTTC. Its translation: CASREGARETQYF.

The chain has TRBV14 and TRBJ2-1; 7 bases map to TRBD2. V was pared by 3 bases and J by 4 bases, with 6 bases of the junction left unmatched. CDR1 is SGHDN and CDR2 is FVKESK in the germline V gene. The CDR3 totals 15 residues. The CDR3 reads CASSQSGGNYNEQFF. The CDR3 region has the DNA TGTGCCAGCAGCCAGTCCGGGGGGAATTACAATGAGCAGTTCTTC.

The genes are TRBV27 and TRBJ1-2; 7 positions match TRBD1. The J segment lost 3 bases and the V segment lost 5 bases, leaving 9 bases of the junction unmatched. This CDR3 spans 15 amino acids. The germline gives CDR1 MNHEY, CDR2 SMNVEV (reference sequence). This CDR3 reads CASSPGRGPYYGYTF. In DNA, the CDR3 is TGTGCCAGCAGTCCTGGAAGGGGGCCATACTATGGCTACACCTTC.

In this sample, this clone turned up a few times. The V and J genes are TRBV19 and TRBJ2-7; D not certain. V was cut by 4 bases and J by 2 bases, with 9 bases left in between. CDR3 length equals 13 residues. Germline V CDR1 and CDR2: LNHDA, SQIVND (reference sequence). The DNA of the CDR3 is TGTGCCAGTAGTACAACACCGCCCTACGAGCAGTACTTC. Translated: CASSTTPPYEQYF.

The CDR3 DNA follows: TGCGCCAGCAGCGCACGACAGGGGGAGCCCTACGAGCAGTACTTC. It codes for CASSARQGEPYEQYF. The chain recombines TRBV5-1 with TRBJ2-7; 9 bases map to TRBD1. Germline loops: CDR1 SGHRS, CDR2 YFSETQ. The CDR3 consists of 15 residues. Unmatched junction bases numbered 7, after V lost 4 bases and J lost 2 bases.

The gene calls are TRBV6-5 and TRBJ1-5, with D perhaps TRBD1 (5 bases). This CDR3 is 15 amino acids long. Trimming left V 5 bases short and J 2 bases short, with 13 bases between. Germline values: CDR1 MNHEY, CDR2 SVGAGI. The CDR3 loop is CASSMGGGGNQPQHF. The CDR3 DNA is TGTGCCAGCAGTATGGGGGGGGGAGGCAATCAGCCCCAGCATTTT.

Only a few counts were recorded for this clone. This sequence joins TRBV6-1 and TRBJ1-6, with D unresolved. CDR1 is MNHNS, CDR2 SASEGT, per germline. The CDR3 spans 15 residues. V was trimmed by 1 base and J by 8 bases, leaving 12 bases between them. This chain's CDR3 is CASSEGQIGYSPLHF. The CDR3 nucleotides read TGTGCCAGCAGTGAAGGCCAGATCGGGTATTCACCCCTCCACTTT.

V usage is TRBV28 and J usage is TRBJ1-4; D may be TRBD1 (6 bases). CDR1 is MDHEN, CDR2 SYDVKM, per germline. Trimming removed 4 bases at V and 8 bases at J, with 17 bases between. There are 15 residues in the CDR3. The CDR3 here is CASSSSGAGEEKLFF. The CDR3, as DNA: TGTGCCAGCAGTTCCTCAGGGGCGGGAGAAGAAAAACTGTTTTTT.

The V and J genes are TRBV12-3 or TRBV12-4 and TRBJ1-2, with a possible D match to TRBD1 (6 bases). This CDR3 has 12 amino acids. Between the trimmed V and J ends, which lost 7 bases and 7 bases, there was a span of 13 bases. CDR3 protein: CASTRGAGGYTF. As DNA, the CDR3 is TGTGCCAGCACCAGGGGTGCGGGTGGCTACACCTTC.

The J gene is TRBJ2-2, the V gene TRBV6-5; the D gene is possibly TRBD1 (5 bases). V was pared by 8 bases and J by 4 bases, with 14 bases between. CDR3 length equals 14 residues. Germline CDR1 is MNHEY and CDR2 is SVGAGI. DNA of the CDR3: TGTGCCAGCTTCAGGGCCGCAGGCACCGGGGAGCTGTTTTTT. This translates into CASFRAAGTGELFF.

This chain uses TRBV7-6 with TRBJ2-1; 8 positions agree with TRBD2. This CDR3 comprises 18 residues. Germline CDR1 and CDR2: SGHVS and FNYEAQ. J gave up 0 bases and V 1 base, and 8 bases lay outside the gene matches. The CDR3 DNA follows: TGTGCCAGCAGCTTAGGTATTAGCGGGATGTCCTCCTACAATGAGCAGTTCTTC. This translates into CASSLGISGMSSYNEQFF.